The entry below describes one T cell receptor beta chain. Its antigen remains unidentified. These data originate in a study of lymphopenia after photon versus proton radiotherapy. V shed 4 bases, J shed 0 bases, and the junction held 16 bases outside the gene matches. Looked up from germline, CDR1 is SGHDN and CDR2 is FVKESK. The CDR3 is 21 residues long. Profiling relied on immunoSEQ multiplex PCR, and the TCRdb table lists in-frame clones only, not all of them. The sample carries tens of thousands of clones, about 86% recorded once. Study-level results: Photon-treated patients lost naive T cells and TCR diversity; proton-treated stayed stable. Larger post-nadir TCR diversity loss correlated inversely with survival in deceased patients.

The chain couples TRBV14 to TRBJ2-2, with TRBD1 matching over 11 bases. This specimen consisted of peripheral blood, obtained from a patient treated with proton-based radiotherapy. The clonotype originates from a woman aged 55-69 years with cholangiocarcinoma. Some clones in this sample may be carry-over from other donors' samples. The chain's CDR3 is CASSLYTVGQGAHANTGELFF. CDR3 DNA: TGTGCCAGCAGCCTATACACGGTAGGACAGGGGGCACACGCGAACACCGGGGAGCTGTTTTTT. Full variable domain (outside the CDR3, taken from reference TRBV14 and TRBJ2-2): EAGVTQFPSHSVIEKGQTVTLRCDPISGHDNLYWYRRVMGKEIKFLLHFVKESKQDESGMPNNRFLAERTGGTYSTLKVQPAELEDSGVYFCASSLYTVGQGAHANTGELFFGEGSRLTVL.